This T cell receptor (beta chain) is from a study of CD8 T cells in Susac syndrome. V lost 4 bases and J 2 bases, leaving 12 bases between the germline ends. Germline V gene lookup returns CDR1 SGHTA and CDR2 FQGNSA. The length of the CDR3 is 14 residues. Random hexamers were used to reverse transcribe roughly 0.5 to 1 ug of RNA. Multiplex immunoSEQ PCR targeted 54 Vbeta and 13 Jbeta TCR beta segments. TCRdb redid the calling of the immunoSEQ multiplex PCR reads with MiXCR, one entry per CDR3 protein. Of approximately 80,000 distinct CDR3 sequences listed, 75% to 95% were seen once; the top ten hold around 0.5%.

This receptor was taken from a human donor with multiple sclerosis. The chain uses TRBV7-2 and TRBJ2-7; D is perhaps TRBD2 (6 bases). Sequenced material: CD8+ T cells from PBMCs. CDR3 coding DNA: TGTGCCAGCAGCTGGTTGGAGGGCGCCTACGAGCAGTACTTC. Protein: CASSWLEGAYEQYF.